The 2 T cell receptor beta chains reported below all come from one sample, sequenced in a study of blood T cell repertoires in COVID-19. Profiling relied on immunoSEQ multiplex PCR, and the TCRdb table lists in-frame clones only, not all of them. Here the sample spans around 150,000 clones, 85% to 90% being singletons. Sample: PBMCs or T cells enriched from blood (not recorded which). The source is a woman in her 50s who had recovered from COVID-19.

Remarks on this clone: The junction shows a germline mismatch at one end, possibly a read error. This chain joins TRBV9 and TRBJ1-1; TRBD1 is a possible D gene (5 bases). Germline V gene lookup returns CDR1 SGDLS and CDR2 YYNGEE. The CDR3 spans 19 residues. CDR3: CASSGGGGTVGRVNTEAFF. CDR3 coding DNA: TGTGCCAGCAGCGGCGGCGGAGGGACGGTAGGAAGGGTGAATACTGAAGCTTTCTTT.

CDR3 nucleotides: TGTGCCAGCAGCCCGACAATGACCTCCTACGAGCAGTACTTC. It specifies CASSPTMTSYEQYF. This chain links TRBV7-2 with TRBJ2-7; D is unresolved. From germline, CDR1 is SGHTA and CDR2 FQGNSA. The V end lost 5 bases, the J end lost 0 bases, and 11 bases lay between the germline ends. This CDR3 comprises 14 residues.